This T cell receptor beta chain was sequenced during a study of CD8+ T cells in alopecia areata. The sequencing template was cDNA reverse transcribed from extracted RNA. Assay: immunoSEQ multiplex PCR; the TCRdb copy retains only in-frame clones and omits some. The sample carries a few hundred thousand clones, roughly 50% recorded once. CDR3 size: 14 residues. The V end lost 6 bases, the J end lost 9 bases, and 21 bases lay between the germline ends. Germline CDR1 GTSNPN, CDR2 SVGIG (reference sequence). This clone has more than one count but fewer than ten. This sequence was found in a human donor in good health. The source material was CD8+ T cells sorted from blood. The genes are TRBV30 and TRBJ2-1; D is perhaps TRBD1 or TRBD2 (7 bases each). The CDR3 spells CACRPGGGGTEQFF. CDR3 DNA: TGTGCCTGCCGTCCTGGGGGAGGGGGCACTGAGCAGTTCTTC.